The TCR beta chain described here comes from a study of cytomegalovirus exposure and HLA in healthy donors. Findings and limits, study-wide: Later analysis identified a missense DCLRE1C variant that was linked to TCR beta V- and J-gene trimming. In a later analysis, compared with equally common non-associated chains, HLA-associated beta chains were more expanded. Sequences of the TCR beta chain were said to predict the HLA-A and HLA-B alleles of most subjects accurately.

The study ran its PCR with 60 Vbeta and 13 Jbeta primers. The method was immunoSEQ multiplex PCR; TCRdb's version includes in-frame clones alone and lacks a portion of them. The sample consists of some 160,000 clones, 78% of them appearing once. Regarding donors, all were healthy bone marrow donors. Concerning this clone itself: Its antigen is still unknown.

The trim removed 4 bases at V and 3 bases at J, leaving 6 bases unmatched. The germline V gene encodes CDR1 SGHRS and CDR2 YFSETQ. The CDR3 is made up of 15 amino acids. The receptor was derived from a woman between 40 and 50 years old in good health and CMV-seronegative. The chain couples TRBV5-1 to TRBJ2-7, with 11 bases matching TRBD1. Sequenced material: PBMCs. The CDR3 loop reads CASSTGQGARYEQYF. The CDR3 DNA follows: TGCGCCAGCAGCACCGGACAGGGGGCCCGCTACGAGCAGTACTTC.